This T cell receptor (beta chain) originates from a study of identical twins (dated by TCRdb to about 2016). Looking at the study overall: The study deep-sequenced TCR alpha and beta repertoires from monozygotic twins, unrelated adults of various ages and cord blood to test whether fetal clonotypes persist. To rule out contamination, replicate twin experiments were performed at different times with different library preparation protocols.

Library generation was performed with 5' RACE. For sequencing, an Illumina HiSeq 2000 was employed. A universal primer binding site was introduced by template switching, and a unique molecular identifier was present in the final cDNA, enabling accurate counting of TCR cDNA molecules. Specific primers in the conserved constant-segment region were used to synthesize first-strand cDNA for TCR alpha and beta chains. To control for contamination, every cDNA library carried two barcodes: a SMART-Mk sample barcode plus Illumina barcodes. TruSeq adapter sequences and Illumina sample barcodes were added in two successive PCR steps. TCR alpha and beta cDNA libraries were sequenced on the Illumina HiSeq platform with custom primers. The source study handled its data this way. Unique molecular identifiers were extracted from raw reads with MiGEC, and CDR3 positions were determined with MiXCR. For each individual, recombination models were inferred using an EM algorithm with the repgenHMM and IGoR tools. Shared clonotypes were analyzed with the tcR package in R, and sharing was normalized by the product of cloneset sizes. Out-of-frame nonproductive sequences were analyzed to study raw recombination free of thymic and clonal selection effects. TCRdb passed the public sequencing reads through fastp at Q25 and MiXCR, retaining productive beta sequences. Entries are consolidated by CDR3 protein sequence, retaining the most common genes and DNA. TCRdb's processing, not the authors' own work, is the source of the V and J calls. The sample table lists fewer than 20,000 distinct CDR3 sequences, roughly 71% of them with a count of one. The top ten clones comprise around 6.4% of the sample.

The CDR3 covers 13 residues, taking in both the cysteine and the phenylalanine. The kept DNA is CDR3 alone, 39 bases in frame from the first base. The germline V gene (reference sequence) sets CDR1 to MNHEY and CDR2 to SMNVEV. V is pared back by 4 bases and J by 7 bases, with 11 bases lying between the germline termini. Of note for this clonotype: Its target antigen remains unknown. No much larger clone is present one base from it, and per-base qualities are unavailable.

All donors were healthy Caucasians. The twin cohort consisted of three pairs of female monozygotic twins, all aged roughly 18 to 29 years. Miltenyi CD45RO+ enrichment and human naive T-cell isolation kits were used to isolate memory (CD45RO+) and naive T cells from PBMC. The research as a whole found: Out-of-frame TCR alpha sharing in monozygotic twins was systematically underestimated by recombination models, whereas sharing between unrelated individuals was in agreement with the recombination models. Zero-insertion analyses could be partly confounded by invariant T cells such as MAIT and iNKT, although diverse VJ usage argued against such confounding for most clonotypes. Abundant cord blood beta clonotypes carried fewer insertions; young adult naive repertoires showed a weaker similar trend, while memory repertoires showed none. Out-of-frame TCR alpha sequences shared between twins showed an excess of low generation-probability sequences compared with coincidental sharing between unrelated individuals. Excess twin sharing in beta out-of-frame sequences was weaker because fewer shared sequences lowered the signal-to-noise ratio. Conclusions relied on cross-sectional statistical analysis, since the same donors could not be followed over many years.

This TCR was recovered from a woman between 18 and 29 years old in good health. This table probably holds off-target reads from a library built for another chain. This chain is built from TRBV27 and TRBJ1-5; the D gene remains uncertain. Sequenced sample: memory (CD45RO+) T cells sorted from blood. What the cell subset or site label conveys for this sample: CD45RO+ enriched T cells. This receptor carries the CDR3 CASSYSLGQPQHF. In nucleotide form, the sequence is TGTGCCAGCAGTTACTCCTTAGGGCAGCCCCAGCATTTT.